This TCR beta chain appears in the sequencing data of a study of blood T cell repertoires in COVID-19. Study details: Samples taken during acute and convalescent COVID-19 were collected in the United States, Italy and Spain. Sources were T cells, B-cell-depleted T cells, or PBMCs; the material itself was cDNA or gDNA.

V shed 5 bases and J shed 5 bases, with 12 bases lying between them. This CDR3 comprises 13 residues. Germline V gene lookup returns CDR1 SGHRS and CDR2 YFSETQ. The table came from immunoSEQ multiplex PCR; TCRdb's copy has only in-frame clones and leaves some out. The sample contains fewer than 150,000 clones, around 86% of which appear only once. This receptor was identified in a man under 40 who had recovered from COVID-19. The sample taken for sequencing was PBMCs or T cells enriched from blood (not recorded which). This chain joins TRBV5-1 and TRBJ2-3; a possible D gene is TRBD2 (5 bases). The CDR3 coding sequence is TGCGCCAGCAGTTCTCGGGCGGGAGATACGCAGTATTTT. Translating gives CASSSRAGDTQYF.